Following are 12 T cell receptor beta chains from one sample sequenced in a study of T cells in localized non-small cell lung cancer. Data came from immunoSEQ multiplex PCR; TCRdb stores just in-frame clones and leaves some out. The sample lists 20,000 to 25,000 clones, approximately 86% occurring once. This specimen was peripheral blood, taken before any cancer treatment. These receptors were obtained from a male donor aged 60 or older with stage II squamous cell lung carcinoma.

The gene calls are TRBV4-2 and TRBJ1-1, with TRBD1 matching over 7 bases. The J segment lost 7 bases and the V segment lost 4 bases, leaving 9 bases of the junction unmatched. This CDR3 spans 14 amino acids. The V gene's germline CDR1 is LGHNA and CDR2 YNFKEQ. The DNA of the CDR3 is TGTGCCAGCAGCCCTTTAGGTCAGGGGGGTGAAGCTTTCTTT. Amino acid sequence: CASSPLGQGGEAFF.

V gene TRBV7-9 combines with J gene TRBJ2-2; D tentatively reads TRBD1 or TRBD2 (5 bases each). CDR1 is SEHNR, CDR2 FQNEAQ, per germline (reference sequence). The CDR3 totals 14 residues. V was clipped by 3 bases and J by 1 base, with 6 bases between them. CDR3 amino acids: CASSLGENTGELFF. CDR3 DNA sequence: TGTGCCAGCAGCTTGGGGGAGAACACCGGGGAGCTGTTTTTT.

This chain links TRBV5-1 with TRBJ1-5; possible D gene TRBD1, 6 bases. Germline CDR1 is SGHRS and CDR2 is YFSETQ. This CDR3 is built from 14 residues. The germline V and J ends were trimmed by 4 bases and 2 bases, with 10 bases remaining between them. The CDR3 reads CASSLDSRNQPQHF. CDR3 sequence (DNA): TGCGCCAGCAGCCTGGACAGCCGCAATCAGCCCCAGCATTTT.

This chain links TRBV5-4 with TRBJ2-3; D gene uncertain. The CDR3 loop spans 13 amino acids. Germline values: CDR1 SGHNT, CDR2 YYREEE (reference sequence). Between the trimmed V and J ends, which lost 6 bases and 3 bases, there was a span of 11 bases. CDR3: CASTVTSTDTQYF. For the CDR3, the DNA is TGTGCCAGCACCGTTACATCGACAGATACGCAGTATTTT.

V and J are TRBV5-3 and TRBJ2-5; TRBD2 matches 9 bases. TRBV5-3 is an ORF for which the function is uncertain. The CDR3 covers 14 residues. J was trimmed by 5 bases and V by 4 bases; bases with no gene match: 6. CDR3 sequence: CARSRRGGAETQYF. Written as DNA, the CDR3 is TGTGCCAGAAGCAGGCGCGGGGGGGCGGAGACCCAGTACTTC.

The chain links TRBV28 to TRBJ1-5; the D gene is possibly TRBD1 (5 bases). Trimming took off 5 bases at V and 4 bases at J, with 9 bases between the two ends. Germline values: CDR1 MDHEN, CDR2 SYDVKM. CDR3 length: 13 amino acids. The CDR3 DNA reads as TGTGCCAGCAGTGGGACCAGTAATCAGCCCCAGCATTTT. Its protein product is CASSGTSNQPQHF.

The V gene is TRBV5-4, the J gene TRBJ1-6, with 7 bases fitting TRBD1. There are 14 residues in the CDR3. With V trimmed by 5 bases and J by 7 bases, 6 bases remained unmatched. CDR1 is SGHNT and CDR2 is YYREEE in the germline V gene (reference sequence). DNA of the CDR3: TGTGCCAGCAGTTTCGACAGGGTCAATTCACCCCTCCACTTT. As protein: CASSFDRVNSPLHF.

The chain carries TRBV11-2 and TRBJ2-5; no clear D gene. Germline V gives CDR1 SGHAT, CDR2 FQNNGV. V was cut by 1 base and J by 3 bases, with 12 bases left in between. This CDR3 is 15 amino acids long. The CDR3: CASSLGYAGKETQYF. For the CDR3, the DNA is TGTGCCAGCAGCTTAGGGTATGCAGGTAAAGAGACCCAGTACTTC.

The gene calls are TRBV29-1 and TRBJ1-1, with 10 bases identical to TRBD1. V dropped 7 bases and J dropped 5; count of bases not matched to a gene: 7. The CDR3 consists of 13 residues. From germline, CDR1 is SQVTM and CDR2 ANQGSEA. Here the CDR3 reads CSALRQGATEAFF. CDR3 sequence (DNA): TGCAGCGCCCTACGACAGGGGGCGACTGAAGCTTTCTTT.

The CDR3 sequence: CASSVDWLAGALNTGELFF. DNA for the CDR3: TGTGCCAGCAGCGTAGACTGGCTAGCGGGGGCCCTGAACACCGGGGAGCTGTTTTTT. The genes are TRBV9 and TRBJ2-2; 10 nucleotides agree with TRBD2. Germline assignment: CDR1 SGDLS and CDR2 YYNGEE. This CDR3 region has 19 residues. With V trimmed by 0 bases and J by 1 base, 9 bases remained unmatched.

V and J are TRBV28 and TRBJ2-5, with D tentatively TRBD1 or TRBD2 (5 bases each). The length of the CDR3 is 15 residues. The germline V and J ends were trimmed by 4 bases and 7 bases, with 19 bases remaining between them. Germline CDR1 reads MDHEN; CDR2 reads SYDVKM. Here the CDR3 reads CASSYTGTPGRTQYF. The DNA for the CDR3 is TGTGCCAGCAGTTATACCGGGACCCCAGGCCGGACCCAGTACTTC. Full variable domain (remainder filled in from reference TRBV28 and TRBJ2-5): DVKVTQSSRYLVKRTGEKVFLECVQDMDHENMFWYRQDPGLGLRLIYFSYDVKMKEKGDIPEGYSVSREKKERFSLILESASTNQTSMYLCASSYTGTPGRTQYFGPGTRLLVL.

This clone was found once. This chain uses TRBV11-1 with TRBJ2-4, with D unresolved. CDR3 length: 14 residues. The V and J ends lost 5 bases and 1 base respectively, with 9 bases between them. Germline lookup yields CDR1 SGHAT and CDR2 FQDESV (reference sequence). The CDR3 DNA sequence: TGTGCCAGCAGCGAGACCGGGGCCAAAAACATTCAGTACTTC. It translates to CASSETGAKNIQYF.